The sequence of this T cell receptor (beta chain) was determined in a study of T-cell reconstitution after alpha-beta-depleted transplantation in children. Germline V gene data show CDR1 as SGHKS and CDR2 as YYEKEE (reference sequence). The CDR3 runs to 16 residues. V shed 0 bases, J shed 3 bases, and the junction held 7 bases outside the gene matches. Unique molecular identifiers were used to barcode this TCRbeta library. TCRdb ran MiXCR on the PCR reads and lists one entry per CDR3 protein. The table shows around 480,000 distinct CDR3 sequences, with about 30% occurring only once. The chain combines TRBV5-5 with TRBJ1-1; TRBD1 matches at 8 bases. This TCR was recovered from a human donor who donated a stem cell graft to a child with aplastic anemia. The material sequenced was PBMCs from the stem cell graft donor, taken from the stem cell graft. This chain's CDR3 is CASSLVIRGPYTEAFF. The CDR3 region has the DNA TGTGCCAGCAGCTTGGTAATCAGGGGGCCCTACACTGAAGCTTTCTTT.